The T cell receptor (beta chain) under discussion was sequenced for a study of blood T cell repertoires in COVID-19. Background on the study: Some COVID-19 samples were acute and others convalescent; all came from the United States, Italy and Spain. T cells, B-cell-depleted T cells, or PBMCs provided the cDNA or gDNA that served as material.

Germline values: CDR1 KGHSH, CDR2 LQKENI. V shed 3 bases and J 5 bases; nucleotides not matched to a gene: 3. The length of the CDR3 is 14 residues. TCRdb's table, derived via immunoSEQ multiplex PCR, lists solely in-frame clones and lacks some. The sample has some 150,000 clones; approximately 81% are singletons. Sequencing input: peripheral blood. The receptor's source is a human donor in a cohort sampled during active COVID-19. This sequence joins TRBV18 and TRBJ2-4; 8 bases fit TRBD1. CDR3 coding DNA: TGTGCCAGCTCACCCGGGACAGGAGAAAACATTCAGTACTTC. This translates into CASSPGTGENIQYF.